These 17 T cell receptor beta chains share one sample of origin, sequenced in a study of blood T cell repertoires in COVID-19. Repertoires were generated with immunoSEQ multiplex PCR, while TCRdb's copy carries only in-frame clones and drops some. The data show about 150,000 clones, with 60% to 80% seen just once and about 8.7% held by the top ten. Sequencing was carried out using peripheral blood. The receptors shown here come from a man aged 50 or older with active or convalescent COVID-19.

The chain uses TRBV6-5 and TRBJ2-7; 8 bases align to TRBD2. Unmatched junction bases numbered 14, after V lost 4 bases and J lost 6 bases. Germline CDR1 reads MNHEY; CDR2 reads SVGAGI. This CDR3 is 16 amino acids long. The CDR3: CASSSRLSGNTLEQYF. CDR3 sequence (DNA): TGTGCCAGCAGTTCCCGTCTTAGCGGGAATACCCTCGAGCAGTACTTC.

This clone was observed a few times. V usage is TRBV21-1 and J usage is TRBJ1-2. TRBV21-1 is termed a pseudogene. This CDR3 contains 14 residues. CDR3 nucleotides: TGTGCCAGCAGCAAAGATTACGGGGACTATGGCTACACCTTC. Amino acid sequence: CASSKDYGDYGYTF.

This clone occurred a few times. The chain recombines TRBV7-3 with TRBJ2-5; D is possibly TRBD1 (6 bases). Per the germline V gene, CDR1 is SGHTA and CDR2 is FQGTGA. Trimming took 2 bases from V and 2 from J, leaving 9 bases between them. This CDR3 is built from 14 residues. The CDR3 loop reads CASSLQGNQETQYF. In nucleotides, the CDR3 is TGTGCCAGCAGCTTACAGGGGAATCAAGAGACCCAGTACTTC.

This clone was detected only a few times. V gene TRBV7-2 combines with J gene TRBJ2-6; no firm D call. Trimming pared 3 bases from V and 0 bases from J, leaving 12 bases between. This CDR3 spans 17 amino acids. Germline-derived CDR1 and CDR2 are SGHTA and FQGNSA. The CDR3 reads CASSLRRLSSGANVLTF. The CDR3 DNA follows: TGTGCCAGCAGCTTGCGCAGGCTGAGCTCTGGGGCCAACGTCCTGACTTTC. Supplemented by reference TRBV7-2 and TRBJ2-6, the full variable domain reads GAGVSQSPSNKVTEKGKDVELRCDPISGHTALYWYRQSLGQGLEFLIYFQGNSAPDKSGLPSDRFSAERTGGSVSTLTIQRTQQEDSAVYLCASSLRRLSSGANVLTFGAGSRLTVL.

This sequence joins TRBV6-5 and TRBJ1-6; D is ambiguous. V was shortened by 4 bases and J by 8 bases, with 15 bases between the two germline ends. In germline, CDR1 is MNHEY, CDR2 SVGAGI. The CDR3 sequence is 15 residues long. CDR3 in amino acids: CASSSRGPADSPLHF. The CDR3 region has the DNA TGTGCCAGCAGTTCCCGTGGCCCAGCGGATTCACCCCTCCACTTT.

CDR3 loop: CASSFSGGTDTQYF. The CDR3 DNA reads as TGTGCCAGCAGCTTTAGCGGGGGCACAGATACGCAGTATTTT. The rearrangement uses TRBV7-2 and TRBJ2-3, with 8 bases fitting TRBD2. Trimming at V came to 3 bases and at J to 1 base, leaving 0 bases not matched to a gene. The CDR3 covers 14 residues. Germline loops: CDR1 SGHTA, CDR2 FQGNSA.

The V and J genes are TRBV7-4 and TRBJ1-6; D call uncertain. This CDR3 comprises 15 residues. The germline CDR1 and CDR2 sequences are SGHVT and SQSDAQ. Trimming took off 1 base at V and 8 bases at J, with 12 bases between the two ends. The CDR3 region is CASSLVRDRDSPLHF. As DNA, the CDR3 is TGTGCCAGCAGCTTAGTTCGGGATAGGGATTCACCCCTCCACTTT.

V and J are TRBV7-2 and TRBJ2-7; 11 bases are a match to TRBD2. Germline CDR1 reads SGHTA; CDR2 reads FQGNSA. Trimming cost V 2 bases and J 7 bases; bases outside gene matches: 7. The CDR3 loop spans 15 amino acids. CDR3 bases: TGTGCCAGCAGCTTAAGGATAGCGGGAGGGCGGGAGCAGTACTTC. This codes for CASSLRIAGGREQYF.

The chain's CDR3 is CATSDPDRGANEQFF. In nucleotides, the CDR3 is TGTGCCACCAGTGATCCGGACAGGGGTGCTAATGAGCAGTTCTTC. The chain couples TRBV24-1 to TRBJ2-1; 9 bases are a match to TRBD1. CDR1 and CDR2 from the germline V gene are KGHDR and SFDVKD. The CDR3 is 15 amino acids. V lost 3 bases to trimming and J lost 7 bases; unmatched junction nucleotides: 6.

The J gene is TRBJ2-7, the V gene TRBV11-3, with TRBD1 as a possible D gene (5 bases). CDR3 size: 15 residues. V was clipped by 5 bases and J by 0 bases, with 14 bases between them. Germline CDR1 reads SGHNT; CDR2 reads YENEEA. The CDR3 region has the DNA TGTGCCAGCAGCCCTGGACACTCTAGCTCCTACGAGCAGTACTTC. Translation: CASSPGHSSSYEQYF. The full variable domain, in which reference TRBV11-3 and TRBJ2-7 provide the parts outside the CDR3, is EAGVVQSPRYKIIEKKQPVAFWCNPISGHNTLYWYLQNLGQGPELLIRYENEEAVDDSQLPKDRFSAERLKGVDSTLKIQPAELGDSAVYLCASSPGHSSSYEQYFGPGTRLTVT.

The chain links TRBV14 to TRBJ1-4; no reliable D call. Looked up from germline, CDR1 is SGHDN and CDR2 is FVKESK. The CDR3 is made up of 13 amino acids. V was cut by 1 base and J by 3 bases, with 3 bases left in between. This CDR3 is CASSQGANEKLFF. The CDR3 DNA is TGTGCCAGCAGCCAAGGAGCTAATGAAAAACTGTTTTTT.

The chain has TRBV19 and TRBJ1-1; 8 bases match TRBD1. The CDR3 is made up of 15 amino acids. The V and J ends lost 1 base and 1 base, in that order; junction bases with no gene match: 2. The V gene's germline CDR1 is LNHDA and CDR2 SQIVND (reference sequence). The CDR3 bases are TGTGCCAGTAGTATAGTTACAGGGGGGAACACTGAAGCTTTCTTT. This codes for CASSIVTGGNTEAFF.

In DNA form, the CDR3 reads TGTGCCAGTAGTCCCCGGACAGGGGGGATAATAGAGACCCAGTACTTC. It codes for CASSPRTGGIIETQYF. The chain has TRBV19 and TRBJ2-5; 10 bases match TRBD1. CDR1 is LNHDA and CDR2 is SQIVND in the germline V gene (reference sequence). The CDR3 extends over 16 amino acids. With V trimmed by 5 bases and J by 4 bases, 10 bases remained unmatched. The variable domain in full, completed from reference TRBV19 and TRBJ2-5, reads DGGITQSPKYLFRKEGQNVTLSCEQNLNHDAMYWYRQDPGQGLRLIYYSQIVNDFQKGDIAEGYSVSREKKESFPLTVTSAQKNPTAFYLCASSPRTGGIIETQYFGPGTRLLVL.

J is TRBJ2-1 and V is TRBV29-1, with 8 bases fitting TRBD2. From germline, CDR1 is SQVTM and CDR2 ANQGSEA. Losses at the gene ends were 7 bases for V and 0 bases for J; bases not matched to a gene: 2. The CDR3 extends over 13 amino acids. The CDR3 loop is CSASGSSYNEQFF. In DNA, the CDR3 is TGCAGCGCCAGCGGGAGCTCCTACAATGAGCAGTTCTTC.

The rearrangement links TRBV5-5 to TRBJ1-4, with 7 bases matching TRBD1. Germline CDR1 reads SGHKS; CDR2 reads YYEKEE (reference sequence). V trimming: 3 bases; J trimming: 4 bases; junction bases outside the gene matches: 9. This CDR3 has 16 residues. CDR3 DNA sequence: TGTGCCAGCAGCTCCGGCCCGGGACAGAGTAATGAAAAACTGTTTTTT. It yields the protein CASSSGPGQSNEKLFF.

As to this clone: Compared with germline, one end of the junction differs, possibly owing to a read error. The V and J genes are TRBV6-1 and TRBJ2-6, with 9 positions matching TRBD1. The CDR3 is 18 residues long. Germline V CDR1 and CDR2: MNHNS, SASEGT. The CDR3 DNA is TGTGCCAGCAGTGGCCGGGACAGGGTTCACTCTGGGGCCAACGTCTTGACTTTC. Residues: CASSGRDRVHSGANVLTF.

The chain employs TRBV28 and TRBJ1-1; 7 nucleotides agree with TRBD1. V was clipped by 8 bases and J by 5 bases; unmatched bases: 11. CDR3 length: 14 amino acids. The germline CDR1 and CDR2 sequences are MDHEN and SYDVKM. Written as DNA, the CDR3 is TGTGCCAGCGTAACGGACAGGTTAAGAACTGAAGCTTTCTTT. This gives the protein CASVTDRLRTEAFF. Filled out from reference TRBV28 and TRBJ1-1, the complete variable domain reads DVKVTQSSRYLVKRTGEKVFLECVQDMDHENMFWYRQDPGLGLRLIYFSYDVKMKEKGDIPEGYSVSREKKERFSLILESASTNQTSMYLCASVTDRLRTEAFFGQGTRLTVV.